This entry describes one T cell receptor beta chain. Antigen: not known. In germline, CDR1 is LGHDT, CDR2 YNNKEL (reference sequence). This CDR3 spans 18 amino acids. V lost 1 base and J lost 2; bases outside the gene matches: 6. This sample is drawn from a study of T cell responses to AZD1222 COVID-19 vaccine. Study observations and caveats: A reported finding is that nearly half of spike-specific TCRs target unmutated variant regions. Females made up more of the donors, who were largely white British, and clonal diversity may have come out too low. Spike was spanned by vaccine-associated CD4 TCRs, which were dominant at 160-218 and 743-854. Two AZD1222 administrations were followed by greater Spike-specific TCR breadth and depth.

The protocol was immunoSEQ multiplex PCR, while the TCRdb copy is restricted to in-frame clones and leaves out a portion. This sample has nearly 110,000 clones; about 92% occur once, and the top ten carry about 8.1%. V is TRBV3-1 (or the pseudogene TRBV3-2) and J is TRBJ2-3; 13 bases agree with TRBD2. The receptor was derived from an adult who received the AZD1222 COVID-19 vaccine. Here the sequenced sample was peripheral blood, taken 28 days after the second AZD1222 dose. The CDR3 reads CASSQGGTSGIITDTQYF. CDR3 DNA sequence: TGTGCCAGCAGCCAAGGAGGGACTAGCGGGATAATCACAGATACGCAGTATTTT.